This T cell receptor beta chain was sequenced for a study of shared clonotypes between healthy human individuals. In the study overall: Donor ages ranged 18 to 49 years: a couple of women, three men. The study, taken as a whole, reports: Naive CD4 clonotype sharing across several donors was approximately 5%.

TCRdb's copy holds only in-frame clones and misses some; the assay was immunoSEQ multiplex PCR. The sample holds about 1 million clones, around 76% seen once. This clone was observed a handful of times. Its antigen is currently unknown. Germline-derived CDR1 and CDR2 are LNHDA and SQIVND (reference sequence). Deletions cut 6 bases from V and 5 bases from J, with 10 bases between. The CDR3 is 12 amino acids. Study donors comprised healthy, HIV-negative adults devoid of recent acute infection or vaccination. Caucasian adults residing in Nashville, Tennessee made up all the donors. The TCR was taken from a man between 18 and 35 years old in good health. This sequence joins TRBV19 and TRBJ1-1; D not resolved. Specimen: memory CD4+ T cells sorted from blood. As for subset: CD45RA-negative fraction. CDR3 DNA: TGTGCCAGTAGCCGCGGGGAGACTGAAGCTTTCTTT. It yields the protein CASSRGETEAFF.